The entry below describes one TCR beta chain. Between the trimmed V and J ends, which lost 8 bases and 0 bases, there was a span of 12 bases. Germline V CDR1 and CDR2: SQVTM, ANQGSEA. The CDR3 is made up of 13 amino acids. RNA, once extracted, was reverse transcribed into cDNA for use as the sequencing template. Sequencing used immunoSEQ multiplex PCR; TCRdb keeps in-frame clones, though not all of them. The table records some 100,000 clones, approximately 59% of them present only once. Specified treatment: oral pan-JAK inhibitor, 5-10 mg twice daily. The entry originates in a study of CD8+ T cells in alopecia areata.

The chain is built from TRBV29-1 and TRBJ2-3; maybe TRBD1 (5 bases). The TCR comes from a human donor with alopecia areata. Sample: CD8+ T cells sorted from blood, taken at week 4, from a patient treated with tofacitinib. The CDR3 nucleotides read TGCAGCTATAACCAGGGCAGCACAGATACGCAGTATTTT. This codes for CSYNQGSTDTQYF.